The present T cell receptor (beta chain) was sequenced within a study of cytomegalovirus exposure and HLA in healthy donors. Concerning this clone: The target antigen is unknown.

Germline lookup yields CDR1 SGHKS and CDR2 YYEKEE (reference sequence). This CDR3 has 13 amino acids. The V segment lost 4 bases and the J segment 4 bases; nucleotides outside the gene matches: 3. Overall study results and limits: Cytomegalovirus-associated TCR beta chains were listed, numbering under 200.

Healthy bone marrow donors made up the donors. While unrecorded immune exposures were likely, the donors were nominally healthy when sampled. The PCR employed 60 Vbeta primers together with 13 Jbeta primers. Libraries were prepared by immunoSEQ multiplex PCR; TCRdb keeps only in-frame clonotypes and omits some of them. The data contain more than 85,000 clones, approximately 87% of them singletons. The clonotype was recovered from a man aged 35 to 55 in good health and CMV-seronegative. The chain recombines TRBV5-5 with TRBJ1-1, with 8 bases fitting TRBD1. Sequenced: PBMCs. CDR3 residues: CASSPQGATEAFF. In DNA, the CDR3 is TGTGCCAGCAGCCCCCAGGGGGCCACTGAAGCTTTCTTT.